These 21 T cell receptor beta chains were sequenced from one sample in a study of blood T cell repertoires in COVID-19. The repertoire was sequenced with immunoSEQ multiplex PCR; TCRdb's copy has only in-frame clones and lacks some. The sample yields over 100,000 clones, 80% to 90% seen once. The sequenced material came from peripheral blood. These receptor sequences come from a man aged 60 to 75 with COVID-19, enrolled during active disease.

CDR3 coding DNA: TGTGCCAGCAGTTACGGAGCAGGGGACTATGGCTACACCTTC. The encoded protein is CASSYGAGDYGYTF. The chain employs TRBV6-5 and TRBJ1-2; D may be TRBD1 (6 bases). The germline V and J ends were trimmed by 2 bases and 3 bases, with 10 bases remaining between them. Germline CDR1 is MNHEY and CDR2 is SVGAGI. The CDR3 length is 14 residues.

In DNA, the CDR3 is TGTGCCTGGGGTCCTGAGTGGTTGATGCCCCAGCATTTT. This encodes CAWGPEWLMPQHF. The chain has TRBV30 and TRBJ1-5, with D unclear. Germline CDR1 GTSNPN, CDR2 SVGIG (reference sequence). V gave up 5 bases and J gave up 9 bases, with 17 bases separating them. This CDR3 is 13 amino acids long.

Only a few counts were recorded for this clone. This chain uses TRBV7-3 with TRBJ1-1, with 8 bases identical to TRBD1. The V gene end was trimmed by 5 bases and the J gene end by 8 bases; junction bases not matched to a gene: 7. CDR1 SGHTA and CDR2 FQGTGA come from the germline V gene. There are 13 residues in the CDR3. CDR3 sequence reads: CASSPRQGLEAFF. The CDR3 region has the DNA TGTGCCAGCAGCCCGAGACAGGGGTTGGAAGCTTTCTTT.

The V and J genes are TRBV19 and TRBJ1-5; 8 bases are a match to TRBD1. V trimming: 3 bases; J trimming: 7 bases; junction bases outside the gene matches: 8. From germline, CDR1 is LNHDA and CDR2 SQIVND (reference sequence). The CDR3 is made up of 15 amino acids. CDR3 nucleotide sequence: TGTGCCAGTAGTATCGACAGGGGAGGGGGGCAGCCCCAGCATTTT. Translating gives CASSIDRGGGQPQHF.

The chain uses TRBV6-5 and TRBJ1-3; a weak D match, TRBD1 (5 bases). CDR1 MNHEY and CDR2 SVGAGI come from the germline V gene. This CDR3 spans 15 amino acids. Trimming took off 6 bases at V and 0 bases at J, with 12 bases between the two ends. CDR3 DNA: TGTGCCAGCAGACTCGGGGGTTCCTCTGGAAACACCATATATTTT. This translates into CASRLGGSSGNTIYF.

This rearrangement joins TRBV5-1 to TRBJ2-7, with a tentative D call TRBD2 (6 bases). Germline V lookup: CDR1 SGHRS, CDR2 YFSETQ. V shed 0 bases and J shed 2 bases, with 9 bases lying between them. The CDR3 sequence is 14 residues long. Here the CDR3 DNA reads TGCGCCAGCAGCTTGGAGGCGGGGACCTACGAGCAGTACTTC. Translated: CASSLEAGTYEQYF.

The chain links TRBV7-2 to TRBJ2-5; 11 nucleotides line up with TRBD1. The germline CDR1 and CDR2 sequences are SGHTA and FQGNSA. V lost 2 bases to trimming and J lost 2 bases; unmatched junction nucleotides: 10. The CDR3 has 18 residues. CDR3 coding DNA: TGTGCCAGCAGCTTAAATGGGGGGACAGGGGGTAATCAAGAGACCCAGTACTTC. This codes for CASSLNGGTGGNQETQYF.

The V call is TRBV5-4, the J call TRBJ2-5; 14 bases are shared with TRBD2. The CDR3 covers 15 residues. Germline-derived CDR1 and CDR2 are SGHNT and YYREEE (reference sequence). Unmatched junction bases numbered 1, after V lost 4 bases and J lost 2 bases. The DNA for the CDR3 is TGTGCCAGCAGCCGGACTAGCGGGGGGCAAGAGACCCAGTACTTC. It is translated as CASSRTSGGQETQYF.

CDR3 protein: CASSVGQGGTEAFF. The CDR3 DNA reads TGTGCCAGCAGCGTAGGGCAGGGAGGAACTGAAGCTTTCTTT. This rearrangement joins TRBV9 to TRBJ1-1; the D gene is possibly TRBD1 (5 bases). CDR3 length equals 14 residues. V shed 0 bases and J shed 5 bases, with 11 bases lying between them. The V gene's germline CDR1 is SGDLS and CDR2 YYNGEE.

This chain joins TRBV11-2 and TRBJ2-5, with 8 bases fitting TRBD2. This CDR3 has 17 amino acids. CDR1 is SGHAT and CDR2 is FQNNGV in the germline V gene. Trimming cost V 4 bases and J 0 bases; bases outside gene matches: 10. CDR3 loop: CASSSRGGPPYQETQYF. The CDR3 DNA is TGTGCCAGCAGCTCCCGGGGGGGGCCACCGTACCAAGAGACCCAGTACTTC.

The chain combines TRBV5-1 with TRBJ1-1, with D hard to call. The CDR3 contains 14 residues. Trimming stripped 4 bases from V and 2 bases from J, with 12 bases between. Germline CDR1 is SGHRS and CDR2 is YFSETQ. This CDR3 is CASSADFQNTEAFF. The CDR3 nucleotides are TGCGCCAGCAGCGCGGATTTCCAAAACACTGAAGCTTTCTTT.

The chain is built from TRBV3-1 (or the pseudogene TRBV3-2) and TRBJ2-4; a possible D gene is TRBD2 (5 bases). The CDR3 has 13 residues. The germline gives CDR1 LGHDT, CDR2 YNNKEL (reference sequence). With 8 bases removed from V and 3 bases from J, the gap between germline ends came to 11 bases. The CDR3 reads CASSSPGKNIQYF. CDR3 sequence (DNA): TGTGCCAGCTCTAGCCCGGGCAAAAACATTCAGTACTTC.

The V gene is TRBV7-9, the J gene TRBJ2-7; TRBD1 aligns across 9 bases. The CDR3 runs 14 residues. Germline lookup yields CDR1 SEHNR and CDR2 FQNEAQ (reference sequence). Unmatched junction bases numbered 4, after V lost 6 bases and J lost 1 base. DNA for the CDR3: TGTGCCAGCAGGATGGGACAGGGTTCCTACGAGCAGTACTTC. It is translated as CASRMGQGSYEQYF. The full variable domain, rest sourced from reference TRBV7-9 and TRBJ2-7, is DTGVSQNPRHKITKRGQNVTFRCDPISEHNRLYWYRQTLGQGPEFLTYFQNEAQLEKSRLLSDRFSAERPKGSFSTLEIQRTEQGDSAMYLCASRMGQGSYEQYFGPGTRLTVT.

V is TRBV6-5 and J is TRBJ2-5; TRBD2 agrees at 7 bases. Per germline, CDR1 MNHEY and CDR2 SVGAGI. The CDR3 length is 15 residues. Losses at the gene ends were 8 bases for V and 9 bases for J; bases not matched to a gene: 18. The CDR3 loop is CASRFDGRSGGSQYF. CDR3 nucleotide sequence: TGTGCCAGCCGATTTGACGGACGGTCCGGGGGGTCCCAGTACTTC.

This sequence joins TRBV4-2 and TRBJ1-5; D is possibly TRBD1 (6 bases). The CDR3 contains 15 residues. V dropped 1 base and J dropped 7 bases, with 14 bases sitting between them. Germline V lookup: CDR1 LGHNA, CDR2 YNFKEQ. The CDR3 coding sequence is TGTGCCAGCAGCCAAGTCCCTCCAGGGGACCAGCCCCAGCATTTT. Its translation: CASSQVPPGDQPQHF.

This clone has only a few counts. The chain recombines TRBV5-4 with TRBJ1-4, with D possibly TRBD1 on 5 matching bases. The germline V gene has CDR1 SGHNT and CDR2 YYREEE (reference sequence). V was pared by 1 base and J by 3 bases, with 10 bases between. This CDR3 region has 15 residues. This chain's CDR3 is CASSLSGRANEKLFF. The CDR3 DNA reads as TGTGCCAGCAGCTTGTCGGGCAGGGCTAATGAAAAACTGTTTTTT.

This clone appeared once. The chain couples TRBV30 to TRBJ2-5; D assignment may be TRBD1 or TRBD2 (5 bases each). The germline V gene has CDR1 GTSNPN and CDR2 SVGIG (reference sequence). Trimming took 5 bases from V and 5 from J, leaving 12 bases between them. The CDR3 contains 12 residues. The CDR3 DNA follows: TGTGCCTGGGAGGGGATCACGGAGACCCAGTACTTC. It yields the protein CAWEGITETQYF.

This clone was recorded a few times. The V and J genes are TRBV7-9 and TRBJ1-5; 8 positions agree with TRBD1. V shed 5 bases, J shed 4 bases, and the junction held 7 bases outside the gene matches. Germline CDR1 and CDR2: SEHNR and FQNEAQ (reference sequence). The CDR3 spans 15 residues. CDR3 in amino acids: CASSPTGVGNQPQHF. DNA for the CDR3: TGTGCCAGCAGCCCGACAGGGGTTGGGAATCAGCCCCAGCATTTT.

This rearrangement joins TRBV9 to TRBJ2-7; a possible D gene is TRBD1 (6 bases). Germline CDR1 SGDLS, CDR2 YYNGEE. V was trimmed by 7 bases and J by 7 bases, leaving 21 bases between them. The CDR3 contains 14 residues. CDR3 in amino acids: CASALLPGDREQYF. The CDR3 DNA is TGTGCCAGCGCCCTCCTTCCAGGGGATCGGGAGCAGTACTTC. The full variable domain, completed using reference TRBV9 and TRBJ2-7, is DSGVTQTPKHLITATGQRVTLRCSPRSGDLSVYWYQQSLDQGLQFLIQYYNGEERAKGNILERFSAQQFPDLHSELNLSSLELGDSALYFCASALLPGDREQYFGPGTRLTVT.

This chain connects TRBV6-6 to TRBJ1-6, with D unclear. CDR1 and CDR2 (germline): MNHNY, SVGAGI (reference sequence). The CDR3 sequence is 14 residues long. The germline V and J ends were trimmed by 2 bases and 6 bases, with 8 bases remaining between them. This chain's CDR3 is CASSYEATNSPLHF. The CDR3 DNA reads TGTGCCAGCAGTTACGAGGCAACTAATTCACCCCTCCACTTT.

The genes are TRBV6-5 and TRBJ1-2; no definite D call. Germline V gene data show CDR1 as MNHEY and CDR2 as SVGAGI. Trimming took 6 bases from V and 6 from J, leaving 11 bases between them. The CDR3 totals 12 residues. The CDR3 loop reads CASRLPGHGYTF. In DNA, the CDR3 is TGTGCCAGCAGATTGCCAGGTCATGGCTACACCTTC.